This passage covers 5 T cell receptor beta chains from one sample sequenced in a study of T cell responses to AZD1222 COVID-19 vaccine. This table comes from immunoSEQ multiplex PCR, and its TCRdb copy is limited to in-frame clones, with some not included. The sample has some 71,000 clones, 80% to 90% seen once. Sequenced here: peripheral blood, sampled 28 days after the second AZD1222 dose. The receptors come from an adult who received the AZD1222 COVID-19 vaccine.

The chain links TRBV18 to TRBJ2-5; D is uncertain. This CDR3 is 12 amino acids long. Germline assignment: CDR1 KGHSH and CDR2 LQKENI. The V end lost 3 bases, the J end lost 1 base, and 3 bases lay between the germline ends. The CDR3 DNA follows: TGTGCCAGCTCACCCCGCCAAGAGACCCAGTACTTC. It encodes CASSPRQETQYF.

The gene calls are TRBV4-1 and TRBJ2-3, with D tentatively TRBD2 (5 bases). Germline V gene sequence: CDR1 MGHRA, CDR2 YSYEKL. V was clipped by 0 bases and J by 4 bases, with 17 bases between them. The CDR3 spans 17 residues. CDR3 sequence: CASSQEGVVANPDTQYF. DNA for the CDR3: TGCGCCAGCAGCCAAGAGGGTGTGGTAGCGAACCCAGATACGCAGTATTTT.

This clone was found a few times. As DNA, the CDR3 is TGTGCTAGTGGTTTGTCCCTAGCGGGAGACACTCACGAGCAGTACTTC. Translation gives CASGLSLAGDTHEQYF. The J gene is TRBJ2-7, the V gene TRBV12-5; TRBD2 aligns across 10 bases. CDR1 is LGHNT, CDR2 FRNRAP, per germline. This CDR3 has 16 amino acids. V trimming: 2 bases; J trimming: 5 bases; junction bases outside the gene matches: 9.

The V and J genes are TRBV30 and TRBJ1-3; 9 bases agree with TRBD1. The CDR3 spans 13 residues. Germline CDR1 reads GTSNPN; CDR2 reads SVGIG (reference sequence). J gave up 8 bases and V 3 bases, and 5 bases lay outside the gene matches. The CDR3: CAWRSDRGYTIYF. Written as DNA, the CDR3 is TGTGCCTGGAGATCGGACAGGGGATACACCATATATTTT.

J is TRBJ2-5 and V is TRBV3-1 (or the pseudogene TRBV3-2), with 8 bases identical to TRBD2. Trimming at V came to 1 base and at J to 2 bases, leaving 6 bases not matched to a gene. The CDR3 is 16 residues long. Germline V gene sequence: CDR1 LGHDT, CDR2 YNNKEL (reference sequence). The CDR3, as DNA: TGTGCCAGCAGCCAAGCTCTTAGCGGGGATCAAGAGACCCAGTACTTC. The encoded protein is CASSQALSGDQETQYF.